This T cell receptor (beta chain) was obtained from a study of blood T cells in healthy people across ages. A second PCR, run for about 7 to 11 cycles, used a sample-barcoded 5' primer plus a J-beta primer mix. TCRdb ran MiXCR on the 5' RACE reads and lists one entry per CDR3 protein. The sample has roughly 1,700,000 distinct CDR3 sequences, 28% seen once. V lost 1 base and J lost 6; bases outside the gene matches: 10. Looked up from germline, CDR1 is SGDLS and CDR2 is YYNGEE. The CDR3 length is 16 residues. This chain joins TRBV9 and TRBJ2-1, with 7 bases that match TRBD2. The sequencing input was blood. The origin of this receptor is a woman in her thirties in good health. The CDR3 nucleotides read TGTGCCAGCAGCGTATCCAACGGACTAGAACCCAATGAGCAGTTCTTC. It yields the protein CASSVSNGLEPNEQFF.